This T cell receptor beta chain is from a study of CD8+ T cells in alopecia areata listed by TCRdb under 2018. Background on the whole study: Treated patients were enrolled in an open-label pilot trial of oral tofacitinib, 5 to 10 mg twice daily, for moderate-to-severe alopecia areata. Tofacitinib was administered for 6 to 18 months, and 6 months of follow-up off drug were then conducted to assess delayed response and recurrence. In both human patients and the C3H/HeJ mouse model, the study applied high-throughput TCRbeta sequencing to look at T cell clonal expansion in alopecia areata. Human TCRbeta sequencing covered scalp tissue and sorted CD4+ and CD8+ peripheral blood T cells from patchy and totalis/universalis alopecia areata patients and healthy controls. Biopsies were taken from tofacitinib-treated patients at baseline and again at 4 and 24 weeks into treatment, and several of those patients also had a later scalp biopsy. Clonality in the scalp was compared among normal scalp (n=4), patchy alopecia areata scalp (n=8), and alopecia totalis/universalis scalp (n=8). RNA was extracted with the PAXgene miRNA kit for fixed scalp, the miRNeasy kit for PBMCs, and the RNeasy kit for mouse skin. TCRbeta CDR3 regions were amplified by immunoSEQ multiplex PCR with 35 Vbeta forward and 13 Jbeta reverse primers.

Peripheral blood and lesional scalp punch biopsies were obtained from patients with alopecia areata. PBMCs were isolated by density centrifugation and stained for CD3, CD4 and CD8, and CD4+ and CD8+ T cells were sorted on a FACSAria. Worth noting for this clone: It lacks a known antigen. There are no base qualities to consult, and no much larger clone falls within one base.

Study-wide findings and limitations: Unlike mouse skin, where gammadelta T cells dominate, normal human skin contains resident alphabeta T cells that get sequenced too, which complicates analysis of the scalp TCR repertoire. Shared TCR sequences between patients were less evident than in mice, which may be partly attributable to HLA diversity in the patient population. Compared with normal scalp, lesional scalp, particularly in alopecia totalis/universalis, had higher clonality and more expanded CD8+ clones, which suggests antigenic drive.

The CDR1 and CDR2 encoded by the germline V gene are SNHLY and FYNNEI. Between the V and J ends, shortened by 6 bases and 4 bases respectively, the junction contains 6 bases. From cysteine to phenylalanine, the CDR3 is 11 amino acids long. Kept here is only the CDR3 DNA, which spans 33 bases and is read in frame from base 1. The receptor library was made with the immunoSEQ multiplex PCR assay. RNA was extracted from all samples and reverse transcribed into cDNA as template for TCR sequencing. SuperScript III was used to make first-strand cDNA, primed with a 2:1 mix of oligo-dT and random hexamers. A synthetic immune receptor repertoire was used to measure amplification bias, and any remaining bias was corrected computationally. The original methods were these. After raw reads were preprocessed to remove errors, the CDR3 was defined following IMGT conventions as running from the conserved cysteine to phenylalanine. Clonality was computed as 1 minus the Shannon entropy, with the entropy normalized by log2 of the number of productive unique TCRs. Whether each scalp clone was CD4 or CD8 was inferred by checking scalp TCRbeta sequences against the CD4 and CD8 repertoires from sorted blood. The immuneACCESS repertoire file appears here via TCRdb, limited to in-frame rearrangements. These files lack a portion of the clones; in checked studies, under half of the deficit traces to unresolved V genes, and the cause of the others is not known. The DNA was the basis for D and trimming; V, J and clone size are from that table. The sample contains around 98,000 clones, around 44% of them found a single time. The ten top clones hold 0.6% to 0.85% of the sample.

The sample taken for sequencing was CD4+ T cells sorted from blood. The sequence was collected from a human donor with alopecia areata. The sequence is built from TRBV2 and TRBJ2-5; TRBD2 is a possible D gene, resting on 5 matching bases. CDR3 sequence: CASRDLETQYF. The DNA sequence is TGTGCCAGCAGGGACTTAGAGACCCAGTACTTC.